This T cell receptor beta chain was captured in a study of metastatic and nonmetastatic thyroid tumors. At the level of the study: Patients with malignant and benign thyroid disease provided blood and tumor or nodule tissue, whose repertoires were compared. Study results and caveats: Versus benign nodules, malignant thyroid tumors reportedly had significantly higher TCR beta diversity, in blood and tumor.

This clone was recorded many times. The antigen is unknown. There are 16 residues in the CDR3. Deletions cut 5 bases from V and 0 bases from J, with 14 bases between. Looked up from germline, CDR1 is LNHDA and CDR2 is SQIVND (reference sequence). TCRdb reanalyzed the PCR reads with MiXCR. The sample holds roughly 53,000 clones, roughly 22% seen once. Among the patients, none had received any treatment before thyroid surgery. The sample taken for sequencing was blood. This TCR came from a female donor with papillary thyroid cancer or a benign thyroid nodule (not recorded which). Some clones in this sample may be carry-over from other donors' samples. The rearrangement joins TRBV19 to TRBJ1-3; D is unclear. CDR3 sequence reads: CASSLGPSVSGNTIYF. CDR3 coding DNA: TGTGCCAGTAGTCTTGGACCGAGCGTCTCTGGAAACACCATATATTTT.